This T cell receptor beta chain was sequenced during a study of spatial heterogeneity in lung cancer. Study observations and caveats: The study found ubiquitous expanded tumor TCRs in blood more at resection than follow-up.

V was pared by 5 bases and J by 6 bases, with 18 bases between. Germline lookup yields CDR1 SGHAT and CDR2 FQNNGV. The CDR3 runs to 15 residues. Time point: sample taken at primary tumor resection. Researchers sequenced whole RNA taken from tumor, nontumor lung or frozen PBMC without sorting. This clonotype was seen at least ten times. What it recognizes is unknown. TCRdb analysed the 5' RACE reads with MiXCR anew, one entry per CDR3 protein. The data hold around 60,000 distinct CDR3 sequences, with 7.5% to 8.5% observed a single time. The clonotype comes from a female donor with early-stage non-small cell lung cancer. The starting material was PBMCs, obtained at surgery. The J gene is TRBJ2-3, the V gene TRBV11-2; a weak D match, TRBD1 (5 bases). This CDR3 is CASSPIGSPGDTQYF. In DNA form, the CDR3 reads TGTGCCAGCAGCCCCATAGGGTCCCCAGGGGATACGCAGTATTTT. Supplemented by reference TRBV11-2 and TRBJ2-3, the full variable domain reads EAGVAQSPRYKIIEKRQSVAFWCNPISGHATLYWYQQILGQGPKLLIQFQNNGVVDDSQLPKDRFSAERLKGVDSTLKIQPAKLEDSAVYLCASSPIGSPGDTQYFGPGTRLTVL.